This TCR beta chain comes out of a study of T-cell memory formation after mild COVID-19 (dated by TCRdb to about 2021). Background on the whole study: TCR sequence clusters from the two donors were found to be largely donor specific. In two donors, T-cell clones that expanded and contracted after mild COVID-19 were followed by sequencing TCRalpha and TCRbeta repertoires longitudinally. The cohort was made up of two young adult volunteers, one female and one male, who were previously healthy.

The sample holds a few counts of this clonotype. Its antigen is currently not known. Within one base of it there is no much larger clone, and no base qualities were kept. The data were produced on an Illumina NovaSeq 6000. cDNA libraries for TCRalpha and TCRbeta were prepared by 5'RACE using constant-segment primers, with sample barcodes and unique molecular identifiers added. RNA was extracted from every sample with Trizol reagent. Library amplification was performed in two PCR steps, and a second sample barcode and Illumina TruSeq adapters were introduced in the second step. Sequencing of libraries was performed on an Illumina NovaSeq with 2 x 150 bp paired-end reads. The original pipeline was this. Demultiplexing of reads and collapsing into UMI-guided consensus sequences were performed with migec v1.2.7. With mixcr v2.1.11, UMI consensuses were aligned to TRA and TRB V and J templates and assembled into clonotypes. Expanded or contracted clonotypes were those called significant by both edgeR and NoisET, with noise models trained on biological replicates. edgeR calls used a false discovery rate-adjusted p below 0.01 and a log2 fold-change threshold of 1. As an exploratory analysis of dynamics, PCA with hierarchical clustering was applied to max-normalized trajectories of the 1000 most abundant clonotypes. Separately sequenced CD4+ and CD8+ repertoires were used to assign the CD4 or CD8 phenotype of responding clones. In-frame beta chains were kept once TCRdb had trimmed the public reads at Q25 with fastp and called clones with MiXCR. When rows share a CDR3 protein, they turn into one entry using the most common DNA and genes. The V and J calls and clone size come from TCRdb's table, not from the authors' own analysis. The table for this sample lists more than 450,000 distinct CDR3 sequences; more than 15% of them were counted only once. Of the sample, around 11% is held by the ten largest clones.

Study-wide conclusions, independent of this receptor: The second-wave clones that peaked on day 37 were not confirmed to be SARS-CoV-2 specific. Contracting CD4+ clones appeared mostly in the CM and EM memory subsets, whereas CD8+ clones were enriched in EMRA. Clones contracting from day 15 to 85 had balanced CD4/CD8 phenotypes, while a second wave expanding from day 15 to 37 was biased towards CD4+. Only two mild cases were covered by the study, and larger cohorts that include severe cases with pre-infection samples were considered necessary. Some responding clones were found in pre-infection memory, which suggests that pre-existing cross-reactive memory T cells took part in the SARS-CoV-2 response.

There are 12 amino acids in the CDR3, from cysteine to phenylalanine inclusive. Left in the record is the CDR3 DNA by itself, 36 bases read in frame from the first base. CDR1 MGHRA and CDR2 YSYEKL were looked up in the germline V gene. The V and J ends are trimmed by 2 bases and 7 bases, leaving 5 bases between them. Ficoll-Paque density gradient centrifugation was used to isolate PBMCs. The chain uses TRBV4-1 and TRBJ1-4; no confident D gene assignment can be made. The clonotype originates from an adult woman who had mild COVID-19 (a few samples of this study predate the infection). The sample titles of this study are shuffled in the database, so cell type and time point are left out; the donor was told from shared clones. Input material: PBMCs or a T cell subset sorted from them (not recorded which). The CDR3: CASSQQAEKLFF. The base sequence is TGCGCCAGCAGCCAACAGGCTGAAAAACTGTTTTTT.